A selection of T cell receptor beta chains follows, all from one sample in a study of CD8+ T cells in alopecia areata. Assay: immunoSEQ multiplex PCR; the TCRdb copy retains only in-frame clones and omits some. The repertoire holds some 150,000 clones, with less than 80% as singletons. Sequenced material: CD8+ T cells sorted from blood, taken at week 0. Source of these receptors: a human donor with alopecia areata. Both conserved end residues are trimmed from each CDR3. Each record gives: V gene, J gene, CDR3 protein.

v_gene: TRBV4-1
j_gene: TRBJ2-1
CDR3aa: ASSQTGGELSSYNEQF

v_gene: TRBV4-1
j_gene: TRBJ1-4
CDR3aa: ASSPQALENEKLF

v_gene: TRBV30
j_gene: TRBJ1-2
CDR3aa: ALKEAGGYT

v_gene: TRBV7-9
j_gene: TRBJ1-1
CDR3aa: ASSRTGGNTEAF

v_gene: TRBV29-1
j_gene: TRBJ2-7
CDR3aa: SVEVGRTYEQY

v_gene: TRBV5-6
j_gene: TRBJ2-7
CDR3aa: ASSSGTATYEQY

v_gene: TRBV30
j_gene: TRBJ1-6
CDR3aa: ACPPTGASSYNSPLH

v_gene: TRBV6-6
j_gene: TRBJ1-1
CDR3aa: ASSYTGEAAEAF

v_gene: TRBV9
j_gene: TRBJ1-1
CDR3aa: ASSTIGSLGTEAF

v_gene: TRBV7-9
j_gene: TRBJ2-2
CDR3aa: ASTTGTGAGELF

v_gene: TRBV7-9
j_gene: TRBJ2-5
CDR3aa: ASSLSARKETQY

v_gene: TRBV29-1
j_gene: TRBJ2-5
CDR3aa: SGSTGVETQY

v_gene: TRBV27
j_gene: TRBJ2-5
CDR3aa: ASRTGIGETQY

v_gene: TRBV27
j_gene: TRBJ2-1
CDR3aa: ASSLATGGFYEQF

v_gene: TRBV5-6
j_gene: TRBJ2-3
CDR3aa: ASSLGEPNTQY

v_gene: TRBV7-3
j_gene: TRBJ2-7
CDR3aa: ASSPGDTFYEQY

v_gene: TRBV29-1
j_gene: TRBJ2-7
CDR3aa: SVRGNEQY

v_gene: TRBV14
j_gene: TRBJ2-7
CDR3aa: ASSLGLAGPKPDYEQY

v_gene: TRBV13
j_gene: TRBJ1-2
CDR3aa: ASSPPRGEGEGYT

v_gene: TRBV6-5
j_gene: TRBJ2-7
CDR3aa: ASSPGPTYEQY

v_gene: TRBV14
j_gene: TRBJ1-2
CDR3aa: ASSQGSLVWQVDMDGYT

v_gene: TRBV29-1
j_gene: TRBJ2-1
CDR3aa: SVEAATRLNEQF

v_gene: TRBV6-1
j_gene: TRBJ2-7
CDR3aa: ASSETSGYEQY

v_gene: TRBV5-6
j_gene: TRBJ1-4
CDR3aa: ASSSGLGLEKLF

v_gene: TRBV25-1
j_gene: TRBJ2-5
CDR3aa: ASSSFKGNETQY

v_gene: TRBV29-1
j_gene: TRBJ2-7
CDR3aa: SVLENRPSSYEQY

v_gene: TRBV27
j_gene: TRBJ2-3
CDR3aa: ASSLWVTDTQY

v_gene: TRBV5-6
j_gene: TRBJ2-5
CDR3aa: ASEDSQETQY

v_gene: TRBV30
j_gene: TRBJ2-7
CDR3aa: AWSEGEEQY

v_gene: TRBV28
j_gene: TRBJ1-5
CDR3aa: ASTPRGAAQPQH

v_gene: TRBV7-2
j_gene: TRBJ2-5
CDR3aa: ASSTLGLAQTQY

v_gene: TRBV11-2
j_gene: TRBJ2-5
CDR3aa: ASSGTSGAQETQY

v_gene: TRBV5-1
j_gene: TRBJ2-7
CDR3aa: ASSLTSGGRYEQY

v_gene: TRBV28
j_gene: TRBJ1-1
CDR3aa: ASTQTRQGRTEAF

v_gene: TRBV14
j_gene: TRBJ1-2
CDR3aa: ASSQVKGYGYT

v_gene: TRBV7-9
j_gene: TRBJ2-6
CDR3aa: ASFGRVAGANVLT

v_gene: TRBV2
j_gene: TRBJ2-7
CDR3aa: ASREASYEQY

v_gene: TRBV29-1
j_gene: TRBJ2-7
CDR3aa: SVEGLAGGLSYEQY

v_gene: TRBV6-4
j_gene: TRBJ2-6
CDR3aa: ASTPDSSSGANVLT

v_gene: TRBV5-1
j_gene: TRBJ2-2
CDR3aa: ASSLDRDKPNTGELF

v_gene: TRBV27
j_gene: TRBJ2-5
CDR3aa: ASNGTGSQETQY

v_gene: TRBV19
j_gene: TRBJ1-5
CDR3aa: ASSNGHRDNQPQH

v_gene: TRBV6-1
j_gene: TRBJ1-2
CDR3aa: ASSVPHRDRAIRRGYT

v_gene: TRBV7-2
j_gene: TRBJ2-7
CDR3aa: ASSLGFAEQY

v_gene: TRBV11-3
j_gene: TRBJ2-5
CDR3aa: ASSRMTGPQETQY

v_gene: TRBV9
j_gene: TRBJ2-5
CDR3aa: ASSEAGGLQETQY

v_gene: TRBV5-6
j_gene: TRBJ1-5
CDR3aa: ASSSYNQPQH

v_gene: TRBV11-2
j_gene: TRBJ2-4
CDR3aa: ASSFFAGSTLAKNIQY

v_gene: TRBV14
j_gene: TRBJ1-6
CDR3aa: ASSQDRGSPNSPLH

v_gene: TRBV7-8
j_gene: TRBJ1-1
CDR3aa: ASSLGVEAF

v_gene: TRBV5-6
j_gene: TRBJ2-7
CDR3aa: ASSPNGPSRYEQY

v_gene: TRBV30
j_gene: TRBJ1-3
CDR3aa: AWSVPGQGNTIY

v_gene: TRBV9
j_gene: TRBJ2-3
CDR3aa: ASSVGGGGTQY

v_gene: TRBV5-1
j_gene: TRBJ2-1
CDR3aa: ASSFGGYNEQF

v_gene: TRBV27
j_gene: TRBJ1-5
CDR3aa: ASSFLQGQPQH

v_gene: TRBV27
j_gene: TRBJ2-7
CDR3aa: ASSLTGTYEQY

v_gene: TRBV30
j_gene: TRBJ2-7
CDR3aa: AGQTGFSYEQY

v_gene: TRBV5-1
j_gene: TRBJ2-5
CDR3aa: ASSTEPGGETQY